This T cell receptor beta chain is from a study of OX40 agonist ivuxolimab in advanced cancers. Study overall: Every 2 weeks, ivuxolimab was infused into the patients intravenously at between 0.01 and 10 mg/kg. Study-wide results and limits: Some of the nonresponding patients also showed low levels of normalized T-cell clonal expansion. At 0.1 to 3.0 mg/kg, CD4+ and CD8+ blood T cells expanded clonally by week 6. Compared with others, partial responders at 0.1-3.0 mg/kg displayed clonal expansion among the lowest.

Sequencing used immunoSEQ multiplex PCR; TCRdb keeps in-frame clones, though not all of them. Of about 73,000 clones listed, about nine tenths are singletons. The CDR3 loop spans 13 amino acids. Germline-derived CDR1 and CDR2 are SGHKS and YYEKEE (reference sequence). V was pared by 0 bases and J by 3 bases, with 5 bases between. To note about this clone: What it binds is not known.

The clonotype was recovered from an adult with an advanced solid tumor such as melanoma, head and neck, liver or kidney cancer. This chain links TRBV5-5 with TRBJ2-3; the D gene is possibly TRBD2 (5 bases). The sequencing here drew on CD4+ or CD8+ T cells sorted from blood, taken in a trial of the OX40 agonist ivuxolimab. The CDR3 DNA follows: TGTGCCAGCAGCTTGGGCGGGACAGATACGCAGTATTTT. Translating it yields CASSLGGTDTQYF. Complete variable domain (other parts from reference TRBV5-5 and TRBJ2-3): DAGVTQSPTHLIKTRGQQVTLRCSPISGHKSVSWYQQVLGQGPQFIFQYYEKEERGRGNFPDRFSARQFPNYSSELNVNALLLGDSALYLCASSLGGTDTQYFGPGTRLTVL.